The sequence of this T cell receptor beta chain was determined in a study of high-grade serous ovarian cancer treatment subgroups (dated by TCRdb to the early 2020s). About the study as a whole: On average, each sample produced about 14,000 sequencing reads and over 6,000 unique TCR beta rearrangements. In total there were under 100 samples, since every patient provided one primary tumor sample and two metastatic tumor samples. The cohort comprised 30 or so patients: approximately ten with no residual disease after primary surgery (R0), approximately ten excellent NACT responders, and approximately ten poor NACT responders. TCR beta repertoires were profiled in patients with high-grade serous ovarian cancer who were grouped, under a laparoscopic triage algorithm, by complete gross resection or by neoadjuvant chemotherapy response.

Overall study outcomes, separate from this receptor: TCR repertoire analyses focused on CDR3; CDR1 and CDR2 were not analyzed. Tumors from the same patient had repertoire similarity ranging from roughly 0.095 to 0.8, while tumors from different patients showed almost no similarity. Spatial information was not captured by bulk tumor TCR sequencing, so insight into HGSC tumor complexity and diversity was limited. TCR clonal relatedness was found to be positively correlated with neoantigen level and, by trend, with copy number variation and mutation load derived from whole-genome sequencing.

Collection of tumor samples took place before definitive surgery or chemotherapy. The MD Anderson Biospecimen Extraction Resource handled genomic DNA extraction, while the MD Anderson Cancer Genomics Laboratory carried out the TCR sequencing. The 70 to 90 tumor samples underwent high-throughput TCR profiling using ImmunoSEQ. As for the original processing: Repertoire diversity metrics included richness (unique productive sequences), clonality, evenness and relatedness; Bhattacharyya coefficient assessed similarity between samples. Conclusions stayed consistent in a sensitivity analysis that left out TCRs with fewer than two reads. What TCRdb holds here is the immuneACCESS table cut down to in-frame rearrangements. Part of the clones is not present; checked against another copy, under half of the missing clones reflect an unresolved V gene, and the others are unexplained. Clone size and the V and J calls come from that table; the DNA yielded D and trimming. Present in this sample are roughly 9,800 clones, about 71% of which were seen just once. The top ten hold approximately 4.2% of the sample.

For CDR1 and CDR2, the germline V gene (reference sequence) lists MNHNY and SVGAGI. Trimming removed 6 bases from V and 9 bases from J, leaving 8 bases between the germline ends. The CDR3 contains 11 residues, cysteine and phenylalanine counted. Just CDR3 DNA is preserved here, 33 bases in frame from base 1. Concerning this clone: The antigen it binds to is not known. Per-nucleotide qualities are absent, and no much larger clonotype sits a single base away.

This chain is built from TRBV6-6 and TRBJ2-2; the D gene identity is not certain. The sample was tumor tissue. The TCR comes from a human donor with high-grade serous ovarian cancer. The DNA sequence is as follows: TGTGCCAGCAGGTACGGCCGGGAGCTGTTTTTT. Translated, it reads CASRYGRELFF.